The T cell receptor (beta chain) under discussion was sequenced for a study of T cells in Graves' hyperthyroidism and ophthalmopathy. The wider study: Peripheral blood sampling occurred at initial diagnosis, before any treatment.

The TCR beta CDR3 regions underwent amplification using RNA transcripts as the source. The TCR CDR3 was amplified in a first-round RT-PCR using the HTBI primer set. TCRdb fed the multiplex PCR reads into MiXCR, producing one record per CDR3 protein. The sample has around 340,000 distinct CDR3 sequences; roughly 21% are singletons. There are many counts of this clonotype. The receptor comes from a woman in her fifties or sixties with Graves' hyperthyroidism. Specimen: blood.

CDR3 DNA sequence: TGTGCCAGCAGCCTAGACAGGAGATGGGTCTATGGCTACACCTTC. This codes for CASSLDRRWVYGYTF. The gene calls are TRBV3-1 and TRBJ1-2; weak D call: TRBD1 (6 bases). The germline gives CDR1 LGHDT, CDR2 YNNKEL (reference sequence). Deletions cut 4 bases from V and 4 bases from J, with 16 bases between. The CDR3 is 15 residues long.